The clone carrying this T cell receptor beta chain was found many times. Its cognate antigen is unknown. Given a much more abundant clone one base away, this may be a read error. This sample stems from a study of metastatic and nonmetastatic thyroid tumors. Study overall: Across blood and tumor or nodule tissue, repertoires from malignant and benign thyroid patients were compared with one another. Study-level points and caveats: In both blood and tumor samples, TCR beta diversity was reported significantly higher for malignant than benign nodules.

Treatment of any kind had been given to no patient before thyroid surgery. Methods used by the authors: For papillary thyroid cancer, a distant-metastasis classifier was constructed from CDR3 differences observed across clinicopathological groups. TCRdb re-called the PCR reads through MiXCR. The V and J calls shown here were made by TCRdb, not taken from the authors' results. The data contain approximately 26,000 clones, approximately 12% of them singletons. CDR1 SGHTA and CDR2 FQGTGA come from the germline V gene. The CDR3 has 17 amino acids. The V segment lost 4 bases and the J segment 4 bases; nucleotides outside the gene matches: 11.

The sequence derives from a female donor with papillary thyroid cancer or a benign thyroid nodule (not recorded which). Some clones in this sample may be carry-over from other donors' samples. Sequenced: blood. This chain joins TRBV7-3 and TRBJ2-2; TRBD2 aligns across 8 bases. The CDR3: CASSSQAGGRRTGELFF. For the CDR3, the DNA is TGTGCCAGCAGCTCTCAAGCGGGCGGGAGGCGCACCGGGGAGCTGTTTTTT.